This T cell receptor beta chain was found in a study of blood T cell repertoires in COVID-19. Here immunoSEQ multiplex PCR was the method, and the copy in TCRdb shows in-frame clones only, minus some. The sample consists of about 200,000 clones, around nine tenths of them appearing once. Trimming removed 4 bases at V and 0 bases at J, with 13 bases between. Per the germline V gene, CDR1 is SGDLS and CDR2 is YYNGEE. The CDR3 totals 16 residues. The chain employs TRBV9 and TRBJ1-4, with D perhaps TRBD1 (6 bases). The TCR was taken from a man aged 40-50 years with acute or convalescent COVID-19. The sample was peripheral blood. CDR3 loop: CASSSRTGSTNEKLFF. In DNA form, the CDR3 reads TGTGCCAGCAGCTCCCGAACAGGGTCAACTAATGAAAAACTGTTTTTT. Together with reference TRBV9 and TRBJ1-4, the CDR3 gives the full variable domain: DSGVTQTPKHLITATGQRVTLRCSPRSGDLSVYWYQQSLDQGLQFLIQYYNGEERAKGNILERFSAQQFPDLHSELNLSSLELGDSALYFCASSSRTGSTNEKLFFGSGTQLSVL.